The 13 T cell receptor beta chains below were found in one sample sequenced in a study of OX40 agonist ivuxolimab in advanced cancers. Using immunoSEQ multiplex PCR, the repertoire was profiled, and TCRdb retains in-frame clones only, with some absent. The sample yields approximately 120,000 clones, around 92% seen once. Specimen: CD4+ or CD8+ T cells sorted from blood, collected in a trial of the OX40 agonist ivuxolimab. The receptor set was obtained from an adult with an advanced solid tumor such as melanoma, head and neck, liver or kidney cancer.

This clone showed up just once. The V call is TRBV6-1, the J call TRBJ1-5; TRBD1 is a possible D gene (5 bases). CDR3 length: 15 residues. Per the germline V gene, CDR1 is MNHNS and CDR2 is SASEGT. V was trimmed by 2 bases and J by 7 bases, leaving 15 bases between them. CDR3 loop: CASSELRVGGQPQHF. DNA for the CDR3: TGTGCCAGCAGTGAACTCAGGGTGGGTGGACAGCCCCAGCATTTT.

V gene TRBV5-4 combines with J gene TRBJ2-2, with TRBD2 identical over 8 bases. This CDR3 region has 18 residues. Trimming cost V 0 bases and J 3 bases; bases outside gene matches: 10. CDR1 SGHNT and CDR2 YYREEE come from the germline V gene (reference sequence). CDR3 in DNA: TGTGCCAGCAGCTTGGCCAAGAGAAGCGGGAGCGACACCGGGGAGCTGTTTTTT. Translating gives CASSLAKRSGSDTGELFF.

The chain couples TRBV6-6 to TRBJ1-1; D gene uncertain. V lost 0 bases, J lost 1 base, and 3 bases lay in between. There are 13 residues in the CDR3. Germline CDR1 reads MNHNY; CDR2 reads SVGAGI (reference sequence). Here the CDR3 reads CASSYSSNTEAFF. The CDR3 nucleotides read TGTGCCAGCAGTTACTCGTCGAACACTGAAGCTTTCTTT.

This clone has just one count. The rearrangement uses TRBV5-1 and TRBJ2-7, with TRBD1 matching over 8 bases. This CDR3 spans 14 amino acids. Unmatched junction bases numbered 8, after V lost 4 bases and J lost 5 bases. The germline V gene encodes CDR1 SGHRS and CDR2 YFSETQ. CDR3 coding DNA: TGCGCCAGCAGCCCCCGGACAGGGACGAACGAGCAGTACTTC. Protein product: CASSPRTGTNEQYF.

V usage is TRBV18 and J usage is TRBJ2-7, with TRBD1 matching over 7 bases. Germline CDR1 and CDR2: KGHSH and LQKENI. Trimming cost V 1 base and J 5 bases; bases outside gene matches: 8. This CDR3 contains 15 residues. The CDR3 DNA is TGTGCCAGCTCACCACGACAGGGTAGTGCCCACGAGCAGTACTTC. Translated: CASSPRQGSAHEQYF.

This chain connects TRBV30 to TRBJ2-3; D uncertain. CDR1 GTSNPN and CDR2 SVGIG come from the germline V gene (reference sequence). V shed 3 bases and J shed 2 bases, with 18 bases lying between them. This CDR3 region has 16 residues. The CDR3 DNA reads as TGTGCCTGGAGAGGTGTAGTGTCCATTTACACAGATACGCAGTATTTT. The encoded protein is CAWRGVVSIYTDTQYF.

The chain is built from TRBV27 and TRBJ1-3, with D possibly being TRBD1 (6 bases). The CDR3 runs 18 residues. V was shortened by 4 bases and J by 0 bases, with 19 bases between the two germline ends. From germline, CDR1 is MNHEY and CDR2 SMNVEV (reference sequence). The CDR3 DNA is TGTGCCAGCAGTTCGCTCCCGGACAGCCCCTACTCTGGAAACACCATATATTTT. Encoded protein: CASSSLPDSPYSGNTIYF.

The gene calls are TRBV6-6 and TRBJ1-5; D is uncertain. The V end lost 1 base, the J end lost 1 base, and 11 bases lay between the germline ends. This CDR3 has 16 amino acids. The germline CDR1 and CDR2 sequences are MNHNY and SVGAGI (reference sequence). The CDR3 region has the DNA TGTGCCAGCAGTTACTTGGCAGGAGGAAGCAATCAGCCCCAGCATTTT. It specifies CASSYLAGGSNQPQHF.

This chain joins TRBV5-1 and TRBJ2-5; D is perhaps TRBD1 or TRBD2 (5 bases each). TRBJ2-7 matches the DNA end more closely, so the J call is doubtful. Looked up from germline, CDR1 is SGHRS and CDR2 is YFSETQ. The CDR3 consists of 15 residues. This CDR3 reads CASSRGTGIFYEQYF. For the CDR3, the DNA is TGCGCCAGCAGCCGGGGAACAGGAATTTTCTACGAGCAGTACTTC.

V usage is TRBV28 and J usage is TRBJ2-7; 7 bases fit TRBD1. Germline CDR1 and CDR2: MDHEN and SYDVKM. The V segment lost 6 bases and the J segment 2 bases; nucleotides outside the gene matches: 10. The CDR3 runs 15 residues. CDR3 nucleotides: TGTGCCAGCAGGACAGGGAACGCGGTCGCCTACGAGCAGTACTTC. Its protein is CASRTGNAVAYEQYF.

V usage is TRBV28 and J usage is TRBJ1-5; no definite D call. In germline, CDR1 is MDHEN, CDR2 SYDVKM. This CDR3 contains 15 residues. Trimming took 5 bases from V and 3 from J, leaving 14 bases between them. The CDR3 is CASSPSDGFNQPQHF. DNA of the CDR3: TGTGCCAGCAGTCCCTCGGACGGGTTCAATCAGCCCCAGCATTTT.

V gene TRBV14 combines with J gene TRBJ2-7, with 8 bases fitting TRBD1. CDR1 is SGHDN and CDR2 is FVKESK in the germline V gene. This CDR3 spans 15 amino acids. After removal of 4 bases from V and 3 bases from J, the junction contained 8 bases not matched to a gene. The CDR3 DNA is TGTGCCAGCAGCCGAACCGGGACAGGTTTCTACGAGCAGTACTTC. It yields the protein CASSRTGTGFYEQYF.

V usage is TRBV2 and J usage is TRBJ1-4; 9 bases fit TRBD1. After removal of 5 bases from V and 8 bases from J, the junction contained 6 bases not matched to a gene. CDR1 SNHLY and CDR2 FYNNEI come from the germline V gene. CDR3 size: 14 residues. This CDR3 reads CASSRDRVSEKLFF. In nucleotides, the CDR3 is TGTGCCAGCAGTAGGGACAGGGTGAGCGAAAAACTGTTTTTT. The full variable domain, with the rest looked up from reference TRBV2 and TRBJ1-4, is EPEVTQTPSHQVTQMGQEVILRCVPISNHLYFYWYRQILGQKVEFLVSFYNNEISEKSEIFDDQFSVERPDGSNFTLKIRSTKLEDSAMYFCASSRDRVSEKLFFGSGTQLSVL.